This TCR beta chain stems from a study of technical replicates of blood from a handful of donors (dated by TCRdb to about 2017). Preparation of the library involved the immunoSEQ multiplex PCR assay. TCRdb holds this immuneACCESS table with in-frame rearrangements only. Some clones are missing; in checked studies, unresolved V genes explain under half, and the rest has no known cause. Present in this sample are roughly 92,000 clones, approximately 95% of which were seen just once. The top ten clonotypes cover almost 0.35% of the sample. This clone was counted once. The target of this receptor is not known. No per-base quality is available; no much larger clone lies one base away. Other nucleotide sequences in the sample specify the same CDR3. V lost 4 bases and J lost 6 bases, and the count of bases not matched to a germline gene is 8. From the cysteine through the phenylalanine, the CDR3 covers 16 amino acids. CDR3 DNA only is kept here, 48 bases in frame from base 1. CDR1 MGHDK and CDR2 SYGVNS were looked up in the germline V gene.

The chain couples TRBV25-1 to TRBJ2-1, with 11 bases in between that match TRBD1. The receptor comes from a human donor in good health. Material: T cells isolated from PBMCs. The CDR3: CASSASGTGGINEQFF. The DNA sequence is given as TGTGCCAGCAGTGCTTCCGGGACAGGGGGAATCAATGAGCAGTTCTTC. Full variable domain (CDR3 extended with the reference TRBV25-1 and TRBJ2-1 proteins): EADIYQTPRYLVIGTGKKITLECSQTMGHDKMYWYQQDPGMELHLIHYSYGVNSTEKGDLSSESTVSRIRTEHFPLTLESARPSHTSQYLCASSASGTGGINEQFFGPGTRLTVL.